The entry below describes one T cell receptor (beta chain). V was clipped by 1 base and J by 10 bases; unmatched bases: 6. Looked up from germline, CDR1 is SGHVS and CDR2 is FNYEAQ. The CDR3 spans 15 residues. The sample belongs to a study of blood T cell repertoires in COVID-19. Recovered Cohort 3 donors showed two negative PCRs, clearance, or symptom resolution. In the study's own analysis: Researchers report that nucleated cell counts were estimated from reference gene primer amplification. Measured with immunoSEQ multiplex PCR; TCRdb has only the in-frame clones, and not every one. The V and J calls and clone size are taken from that table; D and trimming were inferred from the DNA. The table lists about 210,000 clones, roughly 77% of them singletons.

Sequencing was carried out using PBMCs or T cells enriched from blood (not recorded which). The gene calls are TRBV7-6 and TRBJ2-1; TRBD2 matches at 11 bases. This TCR was recovered from a man aged 40-49 years who had recovered from COVID-19. CDR3 sequence reads: CASSLGSGGAREQFF. For the CDR3, the DNA is TGTGCCAGCAGCTTAGGTAGCGGGGGGGCCAGGGAGCAGTTCTTC.